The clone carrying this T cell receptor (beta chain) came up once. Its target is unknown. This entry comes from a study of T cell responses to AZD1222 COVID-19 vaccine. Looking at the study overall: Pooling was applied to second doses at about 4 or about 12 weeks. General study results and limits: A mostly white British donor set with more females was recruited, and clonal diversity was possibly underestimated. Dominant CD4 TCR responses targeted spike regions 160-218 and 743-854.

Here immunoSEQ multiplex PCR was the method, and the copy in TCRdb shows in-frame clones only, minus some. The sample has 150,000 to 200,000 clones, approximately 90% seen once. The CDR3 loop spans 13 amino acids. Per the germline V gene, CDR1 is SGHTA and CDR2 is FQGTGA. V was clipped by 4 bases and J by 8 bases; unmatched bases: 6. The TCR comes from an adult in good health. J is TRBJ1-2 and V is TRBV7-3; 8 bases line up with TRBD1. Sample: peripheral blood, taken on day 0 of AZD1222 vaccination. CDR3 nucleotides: TGTGCCAGCAGCTCAGGACAGGGCGGAGGCTACACCTTC. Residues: CASSSGQGGGYTF.